What follows are 10 T cell receptor beta chains derived from one specimen sequenced in a study of T cell responses to AZD1222 COVID-19 vaccine. TCRdb's copy holds only in-frame clones and misses some; the assay was immunoSEQ multiplex PCR. The sample includes over 95,000 clones, around 90% seen only once; the top ten take 2.5% to 3%. The sample was peripheral blood, taken on day 0 of AZD1222 vaccination. These receptors came from an adult in good health.

The V call is TRBV27, the J call TRBJ1-6; perhaps TRBD1 as D (6 bases). Trimming took off 4 bases at V and 5 bases at J, with 12 bases between the two ends. Germline V CDR1 and CDR2: MNHEY, SMNVEV (reference sequence). The CDR3 loop spans 15 amino acids. Here the CDR3 DNA reads TGTGCCAGCAGTTCTAACAGGGTTGATAATTCACCCCTCCACTTT. It encodes CASSSNRVDNSPLHF.

V and J are TRBV19 and TRBJ1-4; D gene ambiguous. Trimming pared 7 bases from V and 0 bases from J, leaving 3 bases between. Germline-derived CDR1 and CDR2 are LNHDA and SQIVND (reference sequence). CDR3 length: 12 residues. Here the CDR3 reads CASKATNEKLFF. The CDR3 region has the DNA TGTGCCAGTAAAGCAACTAATGAAAAACTGTTTTTT.

The J gene is TRBJ2-2, the V gene TRBV7-3; possibly TRBD1 for D (5 bases). The CDR3 length is 14 residues. Germline values: CDR1 SGHTA, CDR2 FQGTGA. V gave up 2 bases and J gave up 7 bases, with 11 bases separating them. The CDR3: CASSLVGLGGELFF. CDR3 sequence (DNA): TGTGCCAGCAGCTTAGTGGGGCTGGGCGGGGAGCTGTTTTTT.

By share, this clone counts as medium-sized. The J gene is TRBJ2-4, the V gene TRBV7-9; TRBD2 matches at 9 bases. After removal of 5 bases from V and 8 bases from J, the junction contained 13 bases not matched to a gene. This CDR3 region has 16 residues. Germline V gene data show CDR1 as SEHNR and CDR2 as FQNEAQ (reference sequence). CDR3 amino acids: CASSPRASGKNYIQYF. The CDR3 DNA reads TGTGCCAGCAGCCCCCGGGCTAGCGGGAAGAATTACATTCAGTACTTC.

V is TRBV29-1 and J is TRBJ1-1; D might be TRBD1 (6 bases). Germline V lookup: CDR1 SQVTM, CDR2 ANQGSEA. This CDR3 contains 15 residues. Trimming took 1 base from V and 5 from J, leaving 17 bases between them. The chain's CDR3 is CSVEGPGGGVTEAFF. The CDR3 coding sequence is TGCAGCGTTGAAGGCCCAGGAGGGGGTGTAACTGAAGCTTTCTTT.

A note on this clone: The junction differs from germline at one of its ends, possibly a read error. The chain employs TRBV5-1 and TRBJ1-2; a possible D gene is TRBD1 (5 bases). This CDR3 comprises 15 residues. Germline CDR1 SGHRS, CDR2 YFSETQ. The CDR3 reads CASSLSGKVNYGYTF. CDR3 sequence (DNA): TGTGCCAGCAGCTTGTCAGGGAAGGTTAACTATGGCTACACCTTC.

The chain links TRBV6-5 to TRBJ2-7; D uncertain. The CDR3 runs 10 residues. V shed 8 bases and J shed 4 bases, with 6 bases lying between them. Looked up from germline, CDR1 is MNHEY and CDR2 is SVGAGI. CDR3: CASATYEQYF. As DNA, the CDR3 is TGTGCCAGCGCTACTTACGAGCAGTACTTC.

The chain couples TRBV7-8 to TRBJ2-7, with TRBD1 matching over 9 bases. V was clipped by 2 bases and J by 5 bases; unmatched bases: 10. There are 16 residues in the CDR3. The germline CDR1 and CDR2 sequences are SGHVS and FQNEAQ. This CDR3 reads CASSLKRQGVLNEQYF. The DNA for the CDR3 is TGTGCCAGCAGCTTAAAGAGACAGGGGGTTTTGAACGAGCAGTACTTC.

The V and J genes are TRBV15 and TRBJ1-5; D ambiguous. The CDR3 runs 14 residues. Trimming left V 0 bases short and J 5 bases short, with 8 bases between. The germline CDR1 and CDR2 sequences are LNHNV and YYDKDF (reference sequence). The CDR3 spells CATSRDHPDQPQHF. The CDR3 coding sequence is TGTGCCACCAGCAGAGATCATCCCGATCAGCCCCAGCATTTT.

The V call is TRBV5-4, the J call TRBJ2-1; D unresolved. Germline CDR1 is SGHNT and CDR2 is YYREEE (reference sequence). CDR3 length equals 16 residues. V was cut by 4 bases and J by 3 bases, with 17 bases left in between. The CDR3 DNA reads as TGTGCCAGCAGCCCCGGGTCTTCCCTGATCTACAATGAGCAGTTCTTC. Translation gives CASSPGSSLIYNEQFF.